Shown below are 31 T cell receptor beta chains from a single sample sequenced in a study of T cell responses to AZD1222 COVID-19 vaccine. Generated by immunoSEQ multiplex PCR, the TCRdb table keeps only in-frame clones and is missing some. The profile shows about 150,000 clones, approximately 83% of them singletons. Sequences were derived from peripheral blood, sampled on day 0 of AZD1222 vaccination. These receptors all come from an adult in good health.

The rearrangement links TRBV30 to TRBJ2-1; 15 bases align to TRBD2. CDR3 length equals 15 residues. With 8 bases clipped from V and 6 bases from J, the junction kept 8 bases outside the gene matches. Germline V gene data show CDR1 as GTSNPN and CDR2 as SVGIG (reference sequence). CDR3 in DNA: TGTGCCCGCTCCGGGACTAGCGGGAGGCTCAATGAGCAGTTCTTC. Translated, it gives CARSGTSGRLNEQFF.

The V and J genes are TRBV9 and TRBJ1-1; D is uncertain. Germline values: CDR1 SGDLS, CDR2 YYNGEE. The CDR3 totals 15 residues. Deletions cut 0 bases from V and 3 bases from J, with 12 bases between. The DNA of the CDR3 is TGTGCCAGCAGCGTAGTATATCCGGAGGACACTGAAGCTTTCTTT. This codes for CASSVVYPEDTEAFF.

J is TRBJ1-5 and V is TRBV12-3 or TRBV12-4; D ambiguous. This CDR3 spans 13 amino acids. The V end was cut by 7 bases, the J end by 4 bases, with 11 bases between. The CDR3 reads CASNGGLNQPQHF. The CDR3 coding sequence is TGTGCCAGCAATGGAGGCTTGAATCAGCCCCAGCATTTT.

J is TRBJ1-3 and V is TRBV7-9; TRBD1 is a possible D gene (5 bases). The CDR3 contains 19 residues. The V end lost 7 bases, the J end lost 0 bases, and 25 bases lay between the germline ends. Germline lookup yields CDR1 SEHNR and CDR2 FQNEAQ (reference sequence). The CDR3 coding sequence is TGTGCCAGCACCTCACCGAACGAGCCTGGGGGAGACTCTGGAAACACCATATATTTT. Its translation: CASTSPNEPGGDSGNTIYF. The full variable domain, rest sourced from reference TRBV7-9 and TRBJ1-3, is DTGVSQNPRHKITKRGQNVTFRCDPISEHNRLYWYRQTLGQGPEFLTYFQNEAQLEKSRLLSDRFSAERPKGSFSTLEIQRTEQGDSAMYLCASTSPNEPGGDSGNTIYFGEGSWLTVV.

This clone was seen a few times. The V call is TRBV12-3 or TRBV12-4, the J call TRBJ1-2; 8 nucleotides match TRBD1. V lost 11 bases, J lost 7 bases, and 9 bases stayed unmatched. The CDR3 consists of 12 residues. The CDR3 DNA follows: TGTGCCGTAAACGGACAGGGCGGTGGCTACACCTTC. Translating gives CAVNGQGGGYTF.

This clone came up once. This rearrangement joins TRBV28 to TRBJ1-3; TRBD1 is a possible D gene (5 bases). This CDR3 contains 15 residues. V was shortened by 5 bases and J by 0 bases, with 11 bases between the two germline ends. Germline CDR1 MDHEN, CDR2 SYDVKM. In nucleotides, the CDR3 is TGTGCCAGCAGTCGCCGACAGCTCTCTGGAAACACCATATATTTT. As protein: CASSRRQLSGNTIYF. Based on the CDR3 plus reference TRBV28 and TRBJ1-3, the full variable domain is DVKVTQSSRYLVKRTGEKVFLECVQDMDHENMFWYRQDPGLGLRLIYFSYDVKMKEKGDIPEGYSVSREKKERFSLILESASTNQTSMYLCASSRRQLSGNTIYFGEGSWLTVV.

The CDR3 DNA follows: TGTGCCAGCAGTTCCATAGACAGGGTCGGATCACCCCTCCACTTT. It is translated as CASSSIDRVGSPLHF. The chain uses TRBV6-6 and TRBJ1-6, with TRBD1 matching 7 bases. The CDR3 is 15 amino acids. With 4 bases clipped from V and 10 bases from J, the junction kept 10 bases outside the gene matches. CDR1 and CDR2 from the germline V gene are MNHNY and SVGAGI (reference sequence).

The rearrangement uses TRBV4-2 and TRBJ1-4; D is undetermined. The germline gives CDR1 LGHNA, CDR2 YNFKEQ. V gave up 0 bases and J gave up 11 bases, with 10 bases separating them. This CDR3 region has 13 residues. The CDR3 loop is CASSQDLTYKLFF. The CDR3, as DNA: TGTGCCAGCAGCCAAGATTTAACGTACAAACTGTTTTTT.

The rearrangement links TRBV27 to TRBJ1-1; maybe TRBD1 (6 bases). This CDR3 contains 14 residues. With 5 bases removed from V and 0 bases from J, the gap between germline ends came to 10 bases. CDR1 is MNHEY, CDR2 SMNVEV, per germline (reference sequence). In nucleotides, the CDR3 is TGTGCCAGCAGTCAGGGACAACTGAACACTGAAGCTTTCTTT. This codes for CASSQGQLNTEAFF.

The chain is built from TRBV6-2 or TRBV6-3 and TRBJ1-5; no firm D call. With 5 bases removed from V and 5 bases from J, the gap between germline ends came to 13 bases. The CDR3 sequence is 14 residues long. Looked up from germline, CDR1 is MNHEY and CDR2 is SVGEGT. Here the CDR3 DNA reads TGTGCCAGCAGTCCCAGGCGTAGGGATCAGCCCCAGCATTTT. Protein sequence: CASSPRRRDQPQHF.

The chain has TRBV5-1 and TRBJ1-2, with TRBD1 matching 9 bases. V was pared by 9 bases and J by 4 bases, with 10 bases of the junction left unmatched. This CDR3 comprises 14 residues. Germline V gene sequence: CDR1 SGHRS, CDR2 YFSETQ. The CDR3 sequence: CATSQGAEGYGYTF. CDR3 DNA: TGCGCCACCTCACAGGGGGCGGAGGGCTATGGCTACACCTTC.

The chain is built from TRBV11-2 and TRBJ2-7; the D gene is possibly TRBD1 (7 bases). The CDR3 is 14 amino acids. Germline V gene lookup returns CDR1 SGHAT and CDR2 FQNNGV. V was pared by 3 bases and J by 2 bases, with 11 bases between. CDR3 in amino acids: CASSFSRGAYEQYF. CDR3 coding DNA: TGTGCCAGCAGCTTTAGCAGGGGGGCCTACGAGCAGTACTTC.

This clone was counted a single time. The sample contains more than one DNA sequence encoding this CDR3. The chain has TRBV5-1 and TRBJ2-2; the match to TRBD1 covers 10 bases. The CDR3 is 15 residues long. From germline, CDR1 is SGHRS and CDR2 YFSETQ. J was trimmed by 5 bases and V by 4 bases; bases with no gene match: 5. The CDR3 here is CASSLGQGGTGELFF. CDR3 coding DNA: TGCGCCAGCAGCCTTGGACAGGGGGGAACCGGGGAGCTGTTTTTT.

This CDR3 reads CASSLAGPGKANEQYF. The CDR3 region has the DNA TGTGCCAGCAGCTTGGCGGGACCCGGCAAGGCGAACGAGCAGTACTTC. The rearrangement uses TRBV5-8 and TRBJ2-7, with D perhaps being TRBD1 or TRBD2 (5 bases each). The CDR3 has 16 amino acids. V lost 0 bases and J lost 5, with 18 bases in between. CDR1 SGHTS and CDR2 YDEGEE come from the germline V gene.

Only one count was recorded for this clone. The V call is TRBV27, the J call TRBJ2-7, with D perhaps being TRBD1 or TRBD2 (5 bases each). Germline loops: CDR1 MNHEY, CDR2 SMNVEV (reference sequence). The CDR3 runs to 13 residues. V lost 7 bases, J lost 7 bases, and 17 bases lay in between. CDR3 DNA sequence: TGTGCCAGCAACCAACCGGGGACCTTGGAGCAGTACTTC. This sequence encodes CASNQPGTLEQYF.

This clone was counted a single time. The chain uses TRBV3-1 (or the pseudogene TRBV3-2) and TRBJ1-2, with D maybe TRBD1 (5 bases). Germline V gene data show CDR1 as LGHDT and CDR2 as YNNKEL (reference sequence). CDR3 size: 15 residues. V was trimmed by 0 bases and J by 8 bases, leaving 16 bases between them. The CDR3 DNA follows: TGTGCCAGCAGCCAAGATAGGGCAGGGAGTCGCGGCTACACCTTC. Translated, it gives CASSQDRAGSRGYTF.

V is TRBV10-3 and J is TRBJ2-3, with 14 bases matching TRBD2. The CDR3 spans 15 residues. The V gene's germline CDR1 is ENHRY and CDR2 SYGVKD. After removal of 7 bases from V and 6 bases from J, the junction contained 6 bases not matched to a gene. The CDR3 sequence is CAINGLAGGSDTQYF. The CDR3 DNA reads as TGTGCCATCAATGGACTAGCGGGGGGCTCCGATACGCAGTATTTT.

As concerns this clone: This sample also contains other DNA sequences that code for the same CDR3. The J gene is TRBJ1-2, the V gene TRBV29-1; 7 nucleotides agree with TRBD1. Germline V lookup: CDR1 SQVTM, CDR2 ANQGSEA. CDR3 length equals 12 residues. Trimming cost V 4 bases and J 4 bases; bases outside gene matches: 3. CDR3 residues: CSVAGTVYGYTF. DNA of the CDR3: TGCAGCGTTGCCGGGACAGTCTATGGCTACACCTTC.

V usage is TRBV5-4 and J usage is TRBJ1-2; D remains unclear. This CDR3 is built from 13 residues. Trimming left V 0 bases short and J 7 bases short, with 10 bases between. The V gene's germline CDR1 is SGHNT and CDR2 YYREEE (reference sequence). The CDR3 region is CASSLGQDPGYTF. CDR3 DNA sequence: TGTGCCAGCAGCTTGGGGCAGGATCCTGGCTACACCTTC.

This clone occurred a few times. J is TRBJ2-1 and V is TRBV6-1; TRBD2 matches 7 bases. Germline-derived CDR1 and CDR2 are MNHNS and SASEGT. The CDR3 is made up of 13 amino acids. The V and J ends lost 1 base and 9 bases, in that order; junction bases with no gene match: 3. This CDR3 is CASSEVPGGEQFF. DNA for the CDR3: TGTGCCAGCAGTGAAGTCCCGGGAGGTGAGCAGTTCTTC.

The chain couples TRBV4-1 to TRBJ1-5, with TRBD1 as a possible D gene (5 bases). The CDR3 is made up of 15 amino acids. Germline V gene lookup returns CDR1 MGHRA and CDR2 YSYEKL. The V end was cut by 6 bases, the J end by 4 bases, with 16 bases between. In DNA, the CDR3 is TGCGCCAGCAGTCGGACAAGCTTTTTTAATCAGCCCCAGCATTTT. This translates into CASSRTSFFNQPQHF.

The chain links TRBV28 to TRBJ1-4; TRBD1 aligns across 7 bases. The CDR3 loop spans 15 amino acids. Germline V gene lookup returns CDR1 MDHEN and CDR2 SYDVKM. With 5 bases clipped from V and 7 bases from J, the junction kept 10 bases outside the gene matches. CDR3 amino acids: CASSTKGGRREKLFF. The CDR3 DNA reads TGTGCCAGCAGTACGAAAGGGGGCCGACGTGAAAAACTGTTTTTT.

The chain is built from TRBV6-5 and TRBJ2-2; maybe TRBD1 (5 bases). The germline V gene encodes CDR1 MNHEY and CDR2 SVGAGI. The CDR3 consists of 15 residues. Trimming removed 3 bases from V and 6 bases from J, with 14 bases in between. The CDR3 region has the DNA TGTGCCAGCAGTTATTCAGGGTTCGGGTCCGGGGAGCTGTTTTTT. It codes for CASSYSGFGSGELFF.

This rearrangement joins TRBV7-8 to TRBJ1-4; 10 nucleotides match TRBD1. Germline trimming cut 5 bases from V and 7 bases from J; bases unmatched to any gene: 10. CDR1 and CDR2 (germline): SGHVS, FQNEAQ. CDR3 length equals 16 residues. CDR3 in amino acids: CASSLMPGQGTEKLFF. CDR3 bases: TGTGCCAGCAGCCTTATGCCGGGACAGGGGACTGAAAAACTGTTTTTT.

The V and J genes are TRBV10-3 and TRBJ1-3; D is uncertain. CDR3 length: 12 amino acids. Germline V lookup: CDR1 ENHRY, CDR2 SYGVKD. The V end was cut by 2 bases, the J end by 6 bases, with 5 bases between. CDR3: CAISEDTNTIYF. The CDR3 nucleotides are TGTGCCATCAGTGAGGATACAAACACCATATATTTT.

The chain employs TRBV5-1 and TRBJ2-1; D is perhaps TRBD1 or TRBD2 (5 bases each). The V and J ends lost 1 base and 6 bases respectively, with 14 bases between them. The germline gives CDR1 SGHRS, CDR2 YFSETQ. The CDR3 is 15 residues long. The CDR3 DNA follows: TGCGCCAGCAGCTTGTTGGGAGCCCAGGGCAATGAGCAGTTCTTC. This gives the protein CASSLLGAQGNEQFF.

This clone was seen many times. This chain joins TRBV4-1 and TRBJ2-7; 9 bases map to TRBD1. Germline-derived CDR1 and CDR2 are MGHRA and YSYEKL. The length of the CDR3 is 15 residues. Losses at the gene ends were 6 bases for V and 3 bases for J; bases not matched to a gene: 9. The CDR3 nucleotides read TGCGCCAGCAGTCCGGGCCTGGGACAGGGCTACGAGCAGTACTTC. This codes for CASSPGLGQGYEQYF.

The table lists this clone with a few counts. The chain couples TRBV7-6 to TRBJ1-1, with 7 bases identical to TRBD1. V was pared by 5 bases and J by 0 bases, with 3 bases of the junction left unmatched. Germline loops: CDR1 SGHVS, CDR2 FNYEAQ. This CDR3 comprises 14 residues. The CDR3 DNA is TGTGCCAGCAGCCGACAGGGCCTGAACACTGAAGCTTTCTTT. This translates into CASSRQGLNTEAFF.

The CDR3 region has the DNA TGTGCCAGCAGCCAGGGGGGGGCCACTGGAAACACCATATATTTT. It encodes CASSQGGATGNTIYF. This chain connects TRBV3-1 (or the pseudogene TRBV3-2) to TRBJ1-3; D may be TRBD1 (6 bases). Looked up from germline, CDR1 is LGHDT and CDR2 is YNNKEL (reference sequence). The CDR3 has 15 amino acids. V was shortened by 3 bases and J by 2 bases, with 11 bases between the two germline ends.

The gene calls are TRBV6-5 and TRBJ1-2, with TRBD1 matching over 7 bases. Per the germline V gene, CDR1 is MNHEY and CDR2 is SVGAGI. This CDR3 has 14 amino acids. J gave up 4 bases and V 7 bases, and 9 bases lay outside the gene matches. Written as DNA, the CDR3 is TGTGCCAGCACCGTGACCGACAGGGTCTATGGCTACACCTTC. Encoded protein: CASTVTDRVYGYTF.

This clone showed up just once. The V gene is TRBV30, the J gene TRBJ2-7, with 10 bases identical to TRBD1. Germline CDR1 and CDR2: GTSNPN and SVGIG (reference sequence). Unmatched junction bases numbered 6, after V lost 0 bases and J lost 1 base. This CDR3 region has 16 residues. The CDR3 nucleotides read TGTGCCTGGAGTGTACCGTGGACAGGGGGGTCCTACGAGCAGTACTTC. Protein sequence: CAWSVPWTGGSYEQYF. The complete variable domain, with remaining parts taken from reference TRBV30 and TRBJ2-7, reads SQTIHQWPATLVQPVGSPLSLECTVEGTSNPNLYWYRQAAGRGLQLLFYSVGIGQISSEVPQNLSASRPQDRQFILSSKKLLLSDSGFYLCAWSVPWTGGSYEQYFGPGTRLTVT.